This T cell receptor beta chain was recorded in a study of cytomegalovirus exposure and HLA in healthy donors. The PCR was carried out with 60 Vbeta primers and 13 Jbeta primers. Sequencing was performed with immunoSEQ multiplex PCR; in TCRdb, only in-frame clones are kept and a portion is missing. Of about 280,000 clones in the sample, around 90% were seen once. Trimming shortened V by 4 bases and J by 6 bases, and 14 bases separated the two germline ends. Germline V gene lookup returns CDR1 SGHTS and CDR2 YDEGEE. The CDR3 is made up of 14 amino acids. This TCR was sampled from a woman under 30 in good health and CMV-seronegative. The V and J genes are TRBV5-8 and TRBJ2-1; no reliable D call. The source material was PBMCs. The DNA of the CDR3 is TGTGCCAGCAGCCAAATATGGCCGTCCAATGAGCAGTTCTTC. Protein: CASSQIWPSNEQFF. Filled out from reference TRBV5-8 and TRBJ2-1, the complete variable domain reads EAGVTQSPTHLIKTRGQQATLRCSPISGHTSVYWYQQALGLGLQFLLWYDEGEERNRGNFPPRFSGRQFPNYSSELNVNALELEDSALYLCASSQIWPSNEQFFGPGTRLTVL.